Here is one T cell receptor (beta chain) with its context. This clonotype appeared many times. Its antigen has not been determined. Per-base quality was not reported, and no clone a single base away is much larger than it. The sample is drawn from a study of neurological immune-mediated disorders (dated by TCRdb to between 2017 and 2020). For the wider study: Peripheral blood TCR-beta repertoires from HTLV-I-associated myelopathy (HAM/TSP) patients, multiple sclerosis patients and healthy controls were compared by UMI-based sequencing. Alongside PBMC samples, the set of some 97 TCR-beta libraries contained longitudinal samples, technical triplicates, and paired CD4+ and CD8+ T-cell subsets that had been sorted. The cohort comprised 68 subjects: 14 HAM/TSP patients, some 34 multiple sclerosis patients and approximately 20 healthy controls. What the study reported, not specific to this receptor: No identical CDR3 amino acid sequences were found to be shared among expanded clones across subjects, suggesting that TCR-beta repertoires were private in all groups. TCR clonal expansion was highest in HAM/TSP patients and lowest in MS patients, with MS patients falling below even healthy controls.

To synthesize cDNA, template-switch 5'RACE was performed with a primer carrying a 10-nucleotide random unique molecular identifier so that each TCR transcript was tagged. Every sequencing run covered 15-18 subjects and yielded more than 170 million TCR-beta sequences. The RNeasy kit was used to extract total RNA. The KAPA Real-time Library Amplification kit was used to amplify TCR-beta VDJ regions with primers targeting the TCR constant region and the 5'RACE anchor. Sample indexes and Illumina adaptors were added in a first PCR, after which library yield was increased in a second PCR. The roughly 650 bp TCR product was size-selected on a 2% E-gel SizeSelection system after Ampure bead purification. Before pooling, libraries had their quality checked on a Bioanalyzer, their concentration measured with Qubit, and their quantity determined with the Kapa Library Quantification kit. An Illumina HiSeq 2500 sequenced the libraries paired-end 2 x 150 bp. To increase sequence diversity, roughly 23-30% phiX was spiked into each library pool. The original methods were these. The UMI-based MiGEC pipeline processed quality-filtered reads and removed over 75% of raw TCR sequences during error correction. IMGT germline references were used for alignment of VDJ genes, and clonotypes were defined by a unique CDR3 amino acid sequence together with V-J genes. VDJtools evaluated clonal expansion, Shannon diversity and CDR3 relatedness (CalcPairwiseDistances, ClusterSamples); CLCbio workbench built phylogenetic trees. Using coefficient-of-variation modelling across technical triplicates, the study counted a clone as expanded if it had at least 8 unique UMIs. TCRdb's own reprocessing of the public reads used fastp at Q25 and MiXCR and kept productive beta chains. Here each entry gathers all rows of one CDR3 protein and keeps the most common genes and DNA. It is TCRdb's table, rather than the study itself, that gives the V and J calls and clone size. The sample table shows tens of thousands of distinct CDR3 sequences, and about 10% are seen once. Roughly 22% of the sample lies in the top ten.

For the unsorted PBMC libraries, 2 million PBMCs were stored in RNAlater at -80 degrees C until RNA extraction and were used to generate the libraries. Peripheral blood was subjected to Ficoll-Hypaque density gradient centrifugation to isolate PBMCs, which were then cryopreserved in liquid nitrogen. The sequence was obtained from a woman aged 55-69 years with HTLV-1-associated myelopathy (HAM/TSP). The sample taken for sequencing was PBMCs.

The DNA sequence is TGTGCCAGCAGTAAGGGACAGGCCAATAGAAGACAAACCTTTTTT. This codes for CASSKGQANRRQTFF. This chain joins TRBV6-1 to TRBJ2-2; TRBD1 matches 8 bases in the middle. Via the germline V gene, CDR1 is MNHNS and CDR2 SASEGT. After removal of 5 bases from V and 17 bases from J, the junction retains 19 bases not matched to a gene. The CDR3 goes from the cysteine to the phenylalanine over 15 residues. The kept DNA is CDR3 alone, 45 bases in frame from the first base.